This note documents a single T cell receptor beta chain sequence. It has no known antigen specificity. To amplify TRB rearrangements, a touch-down multiplex PCR protocol was run with the TRB-A and TRB-B primer pools combined in a single tube. Illumina adapters and sample indices were attached to the amplicons through two consecutive PCR reactions using Phusion HS II polymerase. The amplicons were gel-purified using the NucleoSpin Gel and PCR Clean-up kit, after which quantification was performed by Qubit and quality was checked on an Agilent 2100 Bioanalyzer. Sequencing of the libraries was done on an Illumina MiSeq with 600-cycle, single-indexed, paired-end runs. For the original study's pipeline: MiXCR version 2.1.12 with the default MiXCR reference library was used to align and assemble TRB reads. A clone was defined by each unique CDR3 nucleotide sequence, and the analysis included only productive sequences with two or more reads. Alpha-parameterized diversity profiles (alpha 0 to 5), including the Shannon (alpha 1) and Simpson (alpha 2) indices, were computed with an R script to assess repertoire diversity. Combinatorial TRB VJ usage was computed with the tcR package and compared between cohorts by principal component analysis with ade4. GLIPH clustering of TCRbeta CDR3s was carried out on cohort pairs matched by age and read depth, and cluster frequencies were compared by Wilcoxon test. Reprocessed by TCRdb, the reads give a single entry per CDR3 protein sequence, without DNA. The V and J calls were not made by the authors but by TCRdb's processing. The sample has 9,000 to 15,000 distinct CDR3 sequences on record. 23% of the sample comes from the top ten.

This entry belongs to a study of T cell clusters in autoimmune cytopenias (dated by TCRdb to the late 2010s). In terms of the full investigation: Healthy donor controls had a mean age of roughly 51 years and a median age of approximately 63 years, with 22 of 43 female. TRB sequencing reached a median depth of roughly 50,000 reads per sample and yielded a median of 2,350 distinct TRB clonotypes per sample. TRB and IGH repertoires from peripheral blood were sequenced in autoimmune cytopenia patients at active disease and during treatment follow-up, with healthy, CLL and autoimmune hepatitis controls included alongside. The goal of the study was to find out whether patients with autoimmune cytopenia have a disease-specific immune repertoire signature that could be used as a blood-based biomarker. For primary cytopenia, the controls were around 25 age-matched healthy donors, and for secondary cytopenia, the controls were 14 age-matched CLL patients. Autoimmune hepatitis repertoires were compared with those of some 25 age- and sex-matched healthy donors. General findings and caveats noted by the study authors: The cluster-lack signature was not seen for secondary cytopenia versus CLL, apparently masked by the dominant lymphoma-associated repertoire. The T cell clusters were only ever defined in silico, so experimental validation of their functional role was still needed. The GLIPH analysis suggested a lack of physiological T cell clusters in primary autoimmune cytopenia patients, since roughly 49 clusters were exclusive to healthy donors whereas some 17 were exclusive to patients. The TRB repertoire shifts, including less even repertoires in secondary cytopenia and CLL, mostly reflected lymphoma bias and not autoimmunity. Compared with active autoimmune hepatitis patients, healthy donors had almost three times as many exclusive TRB clusters, a finding consistent with an autoimmunity-wide signature.

From a lookup of the germline V gene (reference sequence), CDR1 and CDR2 are SGHNT and YYREEE. From the cysteine up to the phenylalanine, the CDR3 has a length of 18 residues. Only the protein is available. TRB amplification used around 250 ng of peripheral blood genomic DNA, some 38,000 genome equivalents, per sample. The same specimen was also included in a second study, on T cell repertoires in aging, cancer and after chemotherapy. As described in the second report: Six donor age groups were covered, ranging from 30 or younger up to 70 or older, and each group contained at least three individuals. Control TCR repertoires from healthy donors were recorded over several months to years, and clear clonal overlap was observed across re-sampling. Roughly 10 million TCR reads were contained in the full dataset. Compared with age-matched healthy donors, untreated patients with hematological or solid cancers had significantly lower TCR diversity and higher clonality in blood. In healthy donors, the decline in TCR diversity with age was mainly explained by loss of richness, whereas in cancer patients loss of evenness was also found to contribute. Median generation probability increased over the chemotherapy interval in both cancer cohorts, suggesting repertoire reconstitution through rebound thymic output. According to the authors, the repertoire data do not allow conclusions to be drawn about immunological memory after chemotherapy. To examine immunoaging and T cell reconstitution after chemotherapy, the study profiled TCR beta repertoires in peripheral blood from healthy donors and cancer patients. Alongside around 98 healthy donors serving as a reference group, the cohort included some 220 cancer patients, of whom some 94 had hematological cancers and 110 to 140 had solid cancers. TRB sequences were processed with MiXCR versions 2.12 and 3.0.5. Shannon diversity, evenness, clonality (one minus evenness), and alpha-parameterized diversity profiles from alpha 0 to 5 were included as repertoire metrics. The IGoR algorithm was used to compute generation probabilities of clones in paired pre- and post-chemotherapy samples.

The V gene is TRBV5-4 and the J gene is TRBJ2-3; TCRdb's D gene call, TRBD2, goes unchecked for lack of DNA. Input material: peripheral blood. The clonotype comes from a human donor in good health. For the CDR3, the sequence is CASSLGGAGLATTDTQYF.